A single sample gave rise to the 29 T cell receptor beta chains below, sequenced in a study of shared clonotypes between healthy human individuals. Sequencing was performed with immunoSEQ multiplex PCR; in TCRdb, only in-frame clones are kept and a portion is missing. The sample contains fewer than 850,000 clones, approximately 79% of which appear only once. The source material was memory CD4+ T cells sorted from blood. The subset was: CD45RA-negative fraction. The receptors come from a woman in her twenties or thirties in good health.

In nucleotides, the CDR3 is TGTGCCAGCAGTTTATGGGGGACTAGCGGGAGAGGGGGCACAGATACGCAGTATTTT. Translated, it gives CASSLWGTSGRGGTDTQYF. V and J are TRBV27 and TRBJ2-3; 14 positions match TRBD2. The CDR3 contains 19 residues. Unmatched junction bases numbered 7, after V lost 1 base and J lost 1 base. Germline-derived CDR1 and CDR2 are MNHEY and SMNVEV (reference sequence).

The genes are TRBV19 and TRBJ2-1, with unresolved D. The V end was cut by 4 bases, the J end by 4 bases, with 5 bases between. The CDR3 is 12 amino acids. Germline assignment: CDR1 LNHDA and CDR2 SQIVND (reference sequence). The CDR3 DNA reads as TGTGCCAGTAGTAAGGATTACAATGAGCAGTTCTTC. This codes for CASSKDYNEQFF.

This clone was seen just once. The chain couples TRBV30 to TRBJ2-7; D gene ambiguous. Germline CDR1 GTSNPN, CDR2 SVGIG (reference sequence). The CDR3 extends over 13 amino acids. Trimming took off 3 bases at V and 3 bases at J, with 12 bases between the two ends. The CDR3 loop reads CAWSRLGIYEQYF. CDR3 nucleotide sequence: TGTGCCTGGAGCCGACTGGGTATCTACGAGCAGTACTTC.

The rearrangement uses TRBV5-1 and TRBJ2-5, with a weak D call TRBD1 (6 bases). V shed 6 bases and J shed 2 bases, with 17 bases lying between them. Per germline, CDR1 SGHRS and CDR2 YFSETQ. The length of the CDR3 is 15 residues. CDR3 region: CASTKYQGQQETQYF. Here the CDR3 DNA reads TGCGCCAGCACCAAATATCAGGGACAACAAGAGACCCAGTACTTC.

The rearrangement joins TRBV5-4 to TRBJ2-7; D possibly corresponds to TRBD1 (6 bases). With 4 bases removed from V and 3 bases from J, the gap between germline ends came to 11 bases. The CDR3 has 13 residues. Germline V gene data show CDR1 as SGHNT and CDR2 as YYREEE (reference sequence). CDR3 in amino acids: CASSIQGLYEQYF. CDR3 bases: TGTGCCAGCAGCATACAGGGCCTCTACGAGCAGTACTTC.

The chain uses TRBV5-4 and TRBJ2-7; D is undetermined. CDR3 length equals 13 residues. V shed 4 bases and J shed 0 bases, with 8 bases lying between them. Germline V gene data show CDR1 as SGHNT and CDR2 as YYREEE (reference sequence). The CDR3 sequence is CASSPQTSYEQYF. In nucleotides, the CDR3 is TGTGCCAGCAGCCCGCAAACCTCCTACGAGCAGTACTTC.

This sequence joins TRBV4-1 and TRBJ2-1; weak D call: TRBD2 (6 bases). The CDR3 is 15 residues long. V was pared by 6 bases and J by 9 bases, with 21 bases between. Germline CDR1 MGHRA, CDR2 YSYEKL. CDR3 in amino acids: CASRAPGRGFVEQFF. The CDR3 DNA reads as TGCGCCAGCAGGGCCCCCGGGAGAGGCTTTGTTGAGCAGTTCTTC.

V gene TRBV7-2 combines with J gene TRBJ2-7; TRBD2 agrees at 8 bases. V shed 5 bases, J shed 6 bases, and the junction held 15 bases outside the gene matches. This CDR3 has 16 residues. CDR1 is SGHTA, CDR2 FQGNSA, per germline. The CDR3 nucleotides are TGTGCCAGCAGCCCGGGGGGGACTAGAGCCCGGAGCGAGCAGTACTTC. Translating gives CASSPGGTRARSEQYF. Filled out from reference TRBV7-2 and TRBJ2-7, the complete variable domain reads GAGVSQSPSNKVTEKGKDVELRCDPISGHTALYWYRQSLGQGLEFLIYFQGNSAPDKSGLPSDRFSAERTGGSVSTLTIQRTQQEDSAVYLCASSPGGTRARSEQYFGPGTRLTVT.

This clone was observed a single time. The rearrangement uses TRBV5-1 and TRBJ2-5; D is possibly TRBD1 (5 bases). The germline CDR1 and CDR2 sequences are SGHRS and YFSETQ. The CDR3 is made up of 15 amino acids. V dropped 0 bases and J dropped 5 bases, with 14 bases sitting between them. DNA of the CDR3: TGCGCCAGCAGCTTGGGGGCAGGGCGTGGGGAGACCCAGTACTTC. Translation: CASSLGAGRGETQYF. Complete variable domain (other parts from reference TRBV5-1 and TRBJ2-5): KAGVTQTPRYLIKTRGQQVTLSCSPISGHRSVSWYQQTPGQGLQFLFEYFSETQRNKGNFPGRFSGRQFSNSRSEMNVSTLELGDSALYLCASSLGAGRGETQYFGPGTRLLVL.

V usage is TRBV2 and J usage is TRBJ2-1; TRBD2 aligns across 12 bases. The CDR3 has 14 amino acids. Germline-derived CDR1 and CDR2 are SNHLY and FYNNEI. Trimming took 7 bases from V and 10 from J; bases not matched to a gene: 8. CDR3 region: CASNRLAGVIEQFF. CDR3 bases: TGTGCCAGCAACCGACTAGCGGGAGTAATAGAGCAGTTCTTC.

The chain combines TRBV4-1 with TRBJ2-6; TRBD1 matches at 8 bases. Germline-derived CDR1 and CDR2 are MGHRA and YSYEKL. The CDR3 loop spans 17 amino acids. V was clipped by 4 bases and J by 1 base; unmatched bases: 6. CDR3: CASSPGQGSSGANVLTF. CDR3 sequence (DNA): TGCGCCAGCAGCCCAGGACAGGGTTCATCTGGGGCCAACGTCCTGACTTTC.

The chain has TRBV9 and TRBJ1-2; 7 positions agree with TRBD1. CDR1 and CDR2 (germline): SGDLS, YYNGEE. This CDR3 contains 14 residues. V gave up 6 bases and J gave up 2 bases; unmatched junction bases: 7. The CDR3 nucleotides read TGTGCCAGCACCCTGACAGGGATGAACTATGGCTACACCTTC. Protein: CASTLTGMNYGYTF.

The rearrangement links TRBV28 to TRBJ2-1; D is unresolved. Germline V lookup: CDR1 MDHEN, CDR2 SYDVKM. CDR3 length: 11 amino acids. V lost 9 bases and J 8 bases, leaving 11 bases between the germline ends. The CDR3 loop reads CASFSQDEQFF. In nucleotides, the CDR3 is TGTGCCAGTTTTAGCCAGGATGAGCAGTTCTTC.

This clone was picked up one time. The chain carries TRBV5-1 and TRBJ2-5; TRBD2 agrees at 7 bases. The last part of the DNA fits TRBJ2-7 better; the J call may be wrong. The length of the CDR3 is 15 residues. Looked up from germline, CDR1 is SGHRS and CDR2 is YFSETQ. Here the CDR3 reads CASSRDAGELYEQYF. The CDR3 DNA reads TGCGCCAGCAGCCGAGATGCGGGAGAGCTCTACGAGCAGTACTTC.

The chain uses TRBV29-1 and TRBJ1-2, with D tentatively TRBD1 (6 bases). The CDR3 consists of 15 residues. The germline CDR1 and CDR2 sequences are SQVTM and ANQGSEA. The germline V and J ends were trimmed by 1 base and 4 bases, with 16 bases remaining between them. For the CDR3, the DNA is TGCAGCGTTGAAGGACAAGGGCCCAGGGGCTATGGCTACACCTTC. Amino acids: CSVEGQGPRGYGYTF.

This clone was recorded many times. The chain combines TRBV29-1 with TRBJ2-7, with 8 bases lining up with TRBD1. Per germline, CDR1 SQVTM and CDR2 ANQGSEA. V shed 3 bases, J shed 7 bases, and the junction held 11 bases outside the gene matches. The CDR3 covers 14 residues. The CDR3 DNA reads as TGCAGCGTTGAGACCGGACAGGGTCTGAAAGAGCAGTACTTC. Amino acids: CSVETGQGLKEQYF.

Note on this clone: Other DNA sequences in the same sample also yield this CDR3. The gene calls are TRBV4-2 and TRBJ2-3; 7 bases align to TRBD2. CDR3 length: 16 amino acids. J lost 1 base, V lost 0 bases, and 4 bases had no gene match. Per germline, CDR1 LGHNA and CDR2 YNFKEQ. The CDR3 nucleotides are TGTGCCAGCAGCCAAGATCTGGCGGGAGGCACAGATACGCAGTATTTT. Its protein product is CASSQDLAGGTDTQYF.

This chain joins TRBV14 and TRBJ1-2, with unresolved D. The CDR3 spans 13 residues. Between the trimmed V and J ends, which lost 0 bases and 3 bases, there was a span of 5 bases. Germline values: CDR1 SGHDN, CDR2 FVKESK. The CDR3 coding sequence is TGTGCCAGCAGCCAAGACAGTTACTATGGCTACACCTTC. Amino acids: CASSQDSYYGYTF.

This clone was detected once. J is TRBJ2-1 and V is TRBV9; no firm D call. Per germline, CDR1 SGDLS and CDR2 YYNGEE. The V and J ends lost 4 bases and 8 bases respectively, with 19 bases between them. The CDR3 is 15 amino acids. This CDR3 reads CASSLNPSSGHEQFF. The CDR3 DNA reads TGTGCCAGCAGCCTAAACCCAAGTTCGGGCCATGAGCAGTTCTTC. Using reference TRBV9 and TRBJ2-1 for the parts outside the CDR3, the full variable domain is DSGVTQTPKHLITATGQRVTLRCSPRSGDLSVYWYQQSLDQGLQFLIQYYNGEERAKGNILERFSAQQFPDLHSELNLSSLELGDSALYFCASSLNPSSGHEQFFGPGTRLTVL.

This clone came up many times. The chain joins TRBV6-5 to TRBJ2-7; D remains unclear. Germline V gives CDR1 MNHEY, CDR2 SVGAGI. Trimming left V 7 bases short and J 2 bases short, with 12 bases between. This CDR3 has 13 amino acids. This CDR3 is CASKPQRTYEQYF. CDR3 nucleotides: TGTGCCAGCAAACCACAGCGAACCTACGAGCAGTACTTC.

The chain is built from TRBV6-1 and TRBJ2-2; D is possibly TRBD2 (5 bases). Germline values: CDR1 MNHNS, CDR2 SASEGT. CDR3 length: 12 amino acids. V was trimmed by 6 bases and J by 5 bases, leaving 7 bases between them. CDR3 protein: CASRSGTGELFF. DNA of the CDR3: TGTGCCAGCAGGAGCGGAACCGGGGAGCTGTTTTTT.

This rearrangement joins TRBV5-1 to TRBJ1-2; D is unclear. This CDR3 spans 15 amino acids. V lost 4 bases to trimming and J lost 7 bases, with 20 bases between them. The germline gives CDR1 SGHRS, CDR2 YFSETQ. CDR3 amino acids: CASSTLQQTGLGYTF. As DNA, the CDR3 is TGCGCCAGCAGCACCCTACAACAGACGGGTCTTGGCTACACCTTC.

The J gene is TRBJ2-7, the V gene TRBV5-1, with D perhaps matching TRBD2 (6 bases). The V gene lost 4 bases and the J gene lost 5 bases, with 16 bases spanning the gap. The CDR3 spans 14 residues. Germline V gives CDR1 SGHRS, CDR2 YFSETQ. The CDR3 region has the DNA TGCGCCAGCAGCCCGCCTCGGGACTCGCACGAGCAGTACTTC. Protein: CASSPPRDSHEQYF.

The rearrangement uses TRBV4-1 and TRBJ2-1, with D tentatively TRBD2 (6 bases). This CDR3 contains 15 residues. Germline-derived CDR1 and CDR2 are MGHRA and YSYEKL. V was shortened by 1 base and J by 2 bases, with 9 bases between the two germline ends. The CDR3 DNA is TGCGCCAGCAGCCAAGCGGGGGTCACCTACAATGAGCAGTTCTTC. This sequence encodes CASSQAGVTYNEQFF.

This clone was seen a single time. This chain links TRBV4-1 with TRBJ2-2; D might be TRBD2 (6 bases). Germline V gene lookup returns CDR1 MGHRA and CDR2 YSYEKL. The CDR3 is 17 amino acids. The V end was cut by 3 bases, the J end by 4 bases, with 18 bases between. DNA for the CDR3: TGCGCCAGCAGCCAGCCCGGTCTAGCGACCGCCACCGGGGAGCTGTTTTTT. It translates to CASSQPGLATATGELFF.

Concerning this clone itself: A junction boundary mismatches the germline segment, possibly from a read error. The chain carries TRBV7-2 and TRBJ1-5, with no clear D. CDR1 and CDR2 (germline): SGHTA, FQGNSA. The CDR3 loop spans 14 amino acids. CDR3 nucleotide sequence: TGTGCCAGCAGCTTATGGGAGGTGAATCAACCCCAGCATTTT. Translating it yields CASSLWEVNQPQHF.

The V call is TRBV28, the J call TRBJ2-2; D is unclear. V was pared by 4 bases and J by 2 bases, with 11 bases between. The CDR3 spans 15 residues. Per germline, CDR1 MDHEN and CDR2 SYDVKM. CDR3 loop: CASSSSGQNTGELFF. The CDR3 bases are TGTGCCAGCAGTTCGTCGGGCCAAAACACCGGGGAGCTGTTTTTT.

The V gene is TRBV2, the J gene TRBJ2-1, with D perhaps TRBD1 or TRBD2 (6 bases each). The V end lost 2 bases, the J end lost 10 bases, and 9 bases lay between the germline ends. CDR1 and CDR2 from the germline V gene are SNHLY and FYNNEI. The CDR3 spans 12 residues. The CDR3 region has the DNA TGTGCCAGCAGTGAACGGAGGGGGGAGCAGTTCTTC. Translation: CASSERRGEQFF.

The chain recombines TRBV6-5 with TRBJ2-7, with 7 bases aligning to TRBD2. Germline V CDR1 and CDR2: MNHEY, SVGAGI. J lost 0 bases, V lost 6 bases, and 5 bases had no gene match. This CDR3 is 14 amino acids long. Written as DNA, the CDR3 is TGTGCCAGCAGGGAGGGCGGGAGCTCCTACGAGCAGTACTTC. This encodes CASREGGSSYEQYF.